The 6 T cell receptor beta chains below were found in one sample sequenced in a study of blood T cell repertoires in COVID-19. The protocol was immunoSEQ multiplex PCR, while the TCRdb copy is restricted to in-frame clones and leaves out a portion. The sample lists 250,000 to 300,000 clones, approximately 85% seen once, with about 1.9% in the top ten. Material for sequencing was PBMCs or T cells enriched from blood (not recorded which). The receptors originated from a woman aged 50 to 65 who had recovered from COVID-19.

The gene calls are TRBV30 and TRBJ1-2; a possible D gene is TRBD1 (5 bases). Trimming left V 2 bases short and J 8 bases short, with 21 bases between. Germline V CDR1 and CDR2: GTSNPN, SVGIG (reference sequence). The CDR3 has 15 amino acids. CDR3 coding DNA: TGTGCCTGGAGTCCACTCGGGTTTACGGGGGAGGGCTACACCTTC. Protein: CAWSPLGFTGEGYTF.

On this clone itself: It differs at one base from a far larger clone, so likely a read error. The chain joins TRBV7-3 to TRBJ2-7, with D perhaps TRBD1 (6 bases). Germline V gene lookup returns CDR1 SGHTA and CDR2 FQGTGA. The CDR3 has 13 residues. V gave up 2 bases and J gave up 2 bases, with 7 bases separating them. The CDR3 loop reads CASSLGQPYEQYF. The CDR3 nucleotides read TGTGCCAGCAGCTTAGGACAGCCCTACGAGCAGTACTTC.

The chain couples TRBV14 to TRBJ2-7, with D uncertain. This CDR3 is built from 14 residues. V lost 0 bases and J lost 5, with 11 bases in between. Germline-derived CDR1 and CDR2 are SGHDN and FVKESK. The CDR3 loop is CASSQDWQINEQYF. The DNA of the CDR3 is TGTGCCAGCAGCCAAGATTGGCAGATCAACGAGCAGTACTTC.

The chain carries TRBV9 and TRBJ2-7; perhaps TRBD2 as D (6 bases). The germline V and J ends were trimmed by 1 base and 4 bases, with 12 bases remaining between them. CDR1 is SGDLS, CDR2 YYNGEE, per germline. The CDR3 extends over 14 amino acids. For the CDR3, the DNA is TGTGCCAGCAGCGTAACGGGAGCCACGTACGAGCAGTACTTC. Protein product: CASSVTGATYEQYF.

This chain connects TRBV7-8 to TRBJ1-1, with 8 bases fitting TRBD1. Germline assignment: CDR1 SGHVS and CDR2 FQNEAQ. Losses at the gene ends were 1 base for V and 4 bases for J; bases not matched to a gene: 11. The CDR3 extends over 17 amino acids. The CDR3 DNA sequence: TGTGCCAGCAGCTTAGAAAGGGCAGGGGGCTTTCGCACTGAAGCTTTCTTT. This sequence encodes CASSLERAGGFRTEAFF. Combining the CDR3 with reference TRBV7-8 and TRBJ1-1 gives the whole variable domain GAGVSQSPRYKVAKRGQDVALRCDPISGHVSLFWYQQALGQGPEFLTYFQNEAQLDKSGLPSDRFFAERPEGSVSTLKIQRTQQEDSAVYLCASSLERAGGFRTEAFFGQGTRLTVV.

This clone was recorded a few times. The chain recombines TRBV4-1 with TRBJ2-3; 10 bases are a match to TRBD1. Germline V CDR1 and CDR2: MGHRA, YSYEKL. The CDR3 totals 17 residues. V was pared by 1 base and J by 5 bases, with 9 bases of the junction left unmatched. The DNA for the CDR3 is TGCGCCAGCAGCCAAGGGGACAGGGGAACCCCACGAGATACGCAGTATTTT. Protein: CASSQGDRGTPRDTQYF.